Listed here are 12 T cell receptor beta chains from one sample, sequenced in a study of T cells after yellow fever vaccination. TCRdb used MiXCR to reprocess the 5' RACE reads, holding one entry per CDR3 protein. The repertoire includes 170,000 or so distinct CDR3 sequences, about 6% of them detected once, and roughly 3% sits in the top ten. This material consisted of CD4+ T cells sorted from PBMCs, taken on the day of the first yellow fever vaccination. The source of these receptors is a man aged 18 to 30 who received the YFV17D yellow fever vaccine.

V and J are TRBV5-5 and TRBJ2-3; no clear D gene. Germline CDR1 and CDR2: SGHKS and YYEKEE (reference sequence). V dropped 0 bases and J dropped 3 bases, with 8 bases sitting between them. CDR3 length: 14 residues. CDR3 sequence: CASSLVEQTDTQYF. The CDR3 DNA sequence: TGTGCCAGCAGCTTGGTAGAACAAACAGATACGCAGTATTTT.

Notes on this clonotype: The germline gene is not matched at one end of the junction; a read error may be the cause. The chain carries TRBV5-1 and TRBJ2-1; 11 nucleotides align to TRBD2. This CDR3 has 15 residues. CDR1 and CDR2 from the germline V gene are SGHRS and YFSETQ. This chain's CDR3 is CASSILAGAGNEQLF. The CDR3 DNA reads TGCGCCAGCAGCATACTAGCGGGGGCTGGAAATGAGCAGCTCTTC. Full variable domain (missing parts from reference TRBV5-1 and TRBJ2-1): KAGVTQTPRYLIKTRGQQVTLSCSPISGHRSVSWYQQTPGQGLQFLFEYFSETQRNKGNFPGRFSGRQFSNSRSEMNVSTLELGDSALYLCASSILAGAGNEQLFGPGTRLTVL.

This clonotype appeared many times. The genes are TRBV4-2 and TRBJ2-5; TRBD2 aligns across 11 bases. Germline assignment: CDR1 LGHNA and CDR2 YNFKEQ. V was clipped by 1 base and J by 5 bases; unmatched bases: 6. The CDR3 is 16 residues long. The CDR3 region has the DNA TGTGCCAGCAGCCAAGGGCTAGCGGGGGGCTGGGAGACCCAGTACTTC. It yields the protein CASSQGLAGGWETQYF.

This clonotype occurred a few times. V gene TRBV18 combines with J gene TRBJ1-5; D not certain. Trimming removed 4 bases at V and 4 bases at J, with 8 bases between. CDR1 and CDR2 from the germline V gene are KGHSH and LQKENI. The CDR3 is 13 residues long. The DNA of the CDR3 is TGTGCCAGCTCACGGGATCAAAATCAGCCCCAGCATTTT. It translates to CASSRDQNQPQHF.

This clonotype was counted ten times or more. The V and J genes are TRBV5-6 and TRBJ1-6, with a possible D match to TRBD1 (6 bases). Trimming left V 3 bases short and J 9 bases short, with 22 bases between. The CDR3 is 17 amino acids. CDR1 SGHDT and CDR2 YYEEEE come from the germline V gene. The chain's CDR3 is CASSYLIGGGSSSPLHF. CDR3 DNA sequence: TGTGCCAGCAGCTACCTGATCGGGGGCGGATCGAGTTCACCCCTCCACTTT.

This clonotype was seen at least ten times. CDR3 sequence (DNA): TGCGCCAGCAGCTCAGGAACCAACTCTGTCACAGATACGCAGTATTTT. As protein: CASSSGTNSVTDTQYF. The rearrangement joins TRBV5-1 to TRBJ2-3; D not certain. The V gene lost 3 bases and the J gene lost 2 bases, with 16 bases spanning the gap. The CDR3 length is 16 residues. CDR1 is SGHRS, CDR2 YFSETQ, per germline. The variable domain in full, with the rest retrieved from reference TRBV5-1 and TRBJ2-3, is KAGVTQTPRYLIKTRGQQVTLSCSPISGHRSVSWYQQTPGQGLQFLFEYFSETQRNKGNFPGRFSGRQFSNSRSEMNVSTLELGDSALYLCASSSGTNSVTDTQYFGPGTRLTVL.

In its sample, this clonotype was seen many times. This chain joins TRBV24-1 and TRBJ1-2, with D maybe TRBD1 (5 bases). The V end was cut by 3 bases, the J end by 3 bases, with 10 bases between. CDR1 and CDR2 from the germline V gene are KGHDR and SFDVKD. CDR3 length: 14 residues. The CDR3 is CATSDEGKDYGYTF. The CDR3 nucleotides read TGTGCCACCAGTGATGAGGGGAAGGACTATGGCTACACCTTC.

Many counts were recorded for this clonotype. The chain couples TRBV7-8 to TRBJ2-5, with a tentative D call TRBD2 (6 bases). The germline V gene has CDR1 SGHVS and CDR2 FQNEAQ. The V end lost 7 bases, the J end lost 6 bases, and 15 bases lay between the germline ends. This CDR3 region has 13 residues. The CDR3 DNA follows: TGTGCCAGCACCCAGCGGCGGGGAAAGACCCAGTACTTC. Protein: CASTQRRGKTQYF.

Many counts were recorded for this clonotype. This chain connects TRBV12-3 or TRBV12-4 to TRBJ2-2, with D possibly TRBD1 on 6 matching bases. CDR3 length: 14 residues. V lost 6 bases to trimming and J lost 1 base, with 9 bases between them. As DNA, the CDR3 is TGTGCCAGCAGCCCGGGACAGAACACCGGGGAGCTGTTTTTT. It codes for CASSPGQNTGELFF.

This clonotype was seen many times. The CDR3 DNA follows: TGCGCCAGCAGCCAAGGCAGGGGGTTTGGGTACGAGCAGTACTTC. Its translation is CASSQGRGFGYEQYF. The chain combines TRBV4-3 with TRBJ2-7; 7 bases align to TRBD1. This CDR3 has 15 amino acids. The germline V gene encodes CDR1 LGHNA and CDR2 YSLEER. Trimming cost V 1 base and J 4 bases; bases outside gene matches: 7.

This clonotype was seen repeatedly, ten times or more. This chain uses TRBV19 with TRBJ2-2; D may be TRBD2 (5 bases). CDR3 size: 13 residues. The germline V gene encodes CDR1 LNHDA and CDR2 SQIVND (reference sequence). V was shortened by 8 bases and J by 2 bases, with 9 bases between the two germline ends. CDR3 DNA: TGTGCCAGTGCTAGCCCCAACACCGGGGAGCTGTTTTTT. It codes for CASASPNTGELFF.

The chain has TRBV5-4 and TRBJ2-1; D remains unclear. Trimming removed 2 bases from V and 0 bases from J, with 6 bases in between. CDR1 is SGHNT and CDR2 is YYREEE in the germline V gene (reference sequence). The CDR3 extends over 14 amino acids. The DNA of the CDR3 is TGTGCCAGCAGCTTTCTAGACTCCTACAATGAGCAGTTCTTC. Its protein product is CASSFLDSYNEQFF.